The sample holds a few counts of the clone carrying this T cell receptor beta chain. Its antigen is not identified. The sample belongs to a study of cytomegalovirus exposure and HLA in healthy donors. Background on the study: One earlier analysis, a look at 180 million or so T cells, found around 110 million unique TCR beta sequences. Unique TCRs from HLA-typed donors, 85 million to 100 million of them, were held in an early data release.

Study results and caveats: Among the CMV-associated chains, three were confirmed in vitro as specific for CMV antigens.

The PCR had 60 Vbeta and 13 Jbeta primers. The method was immunoSEQ multiplex PCR; TCRdb's version includes in-frame clones alone and lacks a portion of them. The data contain more than 95,000 clones, 55% to 75% of them singletons. The receptor comes from a young man in good health and CMV-seronegative. The sequenced sample consisted of PBMCs.

The CDR3 loop reads CASRGQLAYEQYF. The CDR3 coding sequence is TGTGCCAGCAGAGGACAGCTTGCCTACGAGCAGTACTTC. The genes are TRBV2 and TRBJ2-7, with D possibly matching TRBD1 (6 bases). CDR1 and CDR2 (germline): SNHLY, FYNNEI. Trimming took off 6 bases at V and 2 bases at J, with 11 bases between the two ends. This CDR3 has 13 amino acids.